The clone carrying this T cell receptor (beta chain) was counted between two and nine times. The antigen remains unidentified. These data belong to a study of naive and memory T cell subsets. Study results and limitations: Potentially, T cell activation and differentiation skew this RNA-based measurement.

TCR cDNA received a 3' ligated oligonucleotide that carried a UMI. Cells were not sorted; total RNA input targeted 1 to 1000 ng. The SP2 primer and nested alpha and beta constant region primers amplified ligated cDNA in four rounds. Reverse transcription of blood and skin TCR RNA was primed at alpha and beta constant regions. MiXCR was run by TCRdb on the 5' RACE reads, yielding one entry per CDR3 protein. In the table there are about 62,000 distinct CDR3 sequences, 6.5% to 9% of which are singletons. CDR1 and CDR2 from the germline V gene are MDHEN and SYDVKM. Trimming cost V 8 bases and J 5 bases; bases outside gene matches: 16. The CDR3 extends over 16 amino acids.

The gene calls are TRBV28 and TRBJ1-2; the match to TRBD1 covers 8 bases. The clonotype comes from a female donor in good health. DNA of the CDR3: TGTGCCAGCGCATTTCTTTCTCGGACAGGGTGGTATGGCTACACCTTC. It encodes CASAFLSRTGWYGYTF.